The 26 T cell receptor beta chains presented below share a single source sample, sequenced in a study of blood T cells in healthy people across ages. The second PCR ran roughly 7 to 12 cycles with a sample-barcoded 5' primer and J-beta primers. TCRdb recomputed calls from the 5' RACE reads with MiXCR, one row per CDR3 protein. The sample holds roughly 900,000 distinct CDR3 sequences, roughly 43% seen once. The source material was blood. These TCRs come from a man aged 25-40 years in good health.

The V call is TRBV11-2, the J call TRBJ2-7; 12 positions match TRBD2. J lost 0 bases, V lost 4 bases, and 4 bases had no gene match. CDR3 length equals 16 residues. Germline-derived CDR1 and CDR2 are SGHAT and FQNNGV. CDR3 in DNA: TGTGCCAGCAGCTCTAGCGGGGGGGCGAGCTCCTACGAGCAGTACTTC. The encoded protein is CASSSSGGASSYEQYF. The whole variable domain, filled in from reference TRBV11-2 and TRBJ2-7, reads EAGVAQSPRYKIIEKRQSVAFWCNPISGHATLYWYQQILGQGPKLLIQFQNNGVVDDSQLPKDRFSAERLKGVDSTLKIQPAKLEDSAVYLCASSSSGGASSYEQYFGPGTRLTVT.

The chain is built from TRBV6-2 or TRBV6-3 and TRBJ2-7; a weak D match, TRBD2 (5 bases). There are 14 residues in the CDR3. From germline, CDR1 is MNHEY and CDR2 SVGEGT. Trimming pared 6 bases from V and 5 bases from J, leaving 17 bases between. CDR3 in DNA: TGTGCCAGCAGGACTACAGACTTTCCCCACGAGCAGTACTTC. Translating gives CASRTTDFPHEQYF.

This clonotype was recorded only once. This sequence joins TRBV12-3 or TRBV12-4 and TRBJ2-1; D gene unclear. The CDR3 spans 14 residues. Trimming removed 3 bases at V and 10 bases at J, with 16 bases between. CDR3 DNA: TGTGCCAGCAGTTTGTCCACGGCTGGTTGGGAGCAGTTCTTC. Translated, it gives CASSLSTAGWEQFF.

The sample holds a few counts of this clonotype. The chain links TRBV7-9 to TRBJ1-1; D unresolved. The CDR3 consists of 14 residues. V shed 2 bases and J shed 4 bases, with 11 bases lying between them. Germline-derived CDR1 and CDR2 are SEHNR and FQNEAQ (reference sequence). CDR3 protein: CASSLNSGSTEAFF. CDR3 DNA: TGTGCCAGCAGCTTAAATAGCGGGAGCACTGAAGCTTTCTTT.

The CDR3 region has the DNA TGTGCCAGCAGTTTAAAGTTTGTCAGGGGAGTACACGAGCAGTACTTC. Encoded protein: CASSLKFVRGVHEQYF. V and J are TRBV28 and TRBJ2-7; D may be TRBD1 (6 bases). The V gene lost 2 bases and the J gene lost 5 bases, with 19 bases spanning the gap. The CDR3 consists of 16 residues. CDR1 and CDR2 (germline): MDHEN, SYDVKM.

This chain uses TRBV13 with TRBJ2-3; 7 bases line up with TRBD1. Trimming removed 4 bases from V and 0 bases from J; junction bases left unmatched: 13. The germline gives CDR1 PRHDT, CDR2 FYEKMQ (reference sequence). The CDR3 has 18 residues. The CDR3 spells CASSYKAPGQPSTDTQYF. CDR3 bases: TGTGCCAGCAGCTACAAGGCCCCGGGACAGCCCAGCACAGATACGCAGTATTTT.

This clonotype has a count of ten or more. This sequence joins TRBV29-1 and TRBJ2-7; unclear D gene. Between the trimmed V and J ends, which lost 0 bases and 3 bases, there was a span of 0 bases. The CDR3 contains 10 residues. Germline lookup yields CDR1 SQVTM and CDR2 ANQGSEA. CDR3 residues: CSVEDYEQYF. CDR3 coding DNA: TGCAGCGTTGAAGACTACGAGCAGTACTTC.

This clonotype was recorded a few times. The V call is TRBV3-1, the J call TRBJ2-5; 7 nucleotides align to TRBD2. Germline V CDR1 and CDR2: LGHDT, YNNKEL (reference sequence). The trim removed 1 base at V and 4 bases at J, leaving 9 bases unmatched. The CDR3 extends over 16 amino acids. CDR3 nucleotide sequence: TGTGCCAGCAGCCAAGGGGGGACTATATCGCGAGAGACCCAGTACTTC. This translates into CASSQGGTISRETQYF.

J is TRBJ2-3 and V is TRBV4-3; 11 nucleotides match TRBD2. CDR1 is LGHNA and CDR2 is YSLEER in the germline V gene. Trimming removed 1 base from V and 6 bases from J; junction bases left unmatched: 12. This CDR3 is built from 18 residues. The CDR3 spells CASSQVPLAGGRQDTQYF. CDR3 nucleotide sequence: TGCGCCAGCAGCCAAGTTCCCTTAGCGGGGGGGCGTCAGGATACGCAGTATTTT.

The chain employs TRBV18 and TRBJ2-3; D not resolved. Looked up from germline, CDR1 is KGHSH and CDR2 is LQKENI. This CDR3 is 15 amino acids long. V lost 3 bases to trimming and J lost 6 bases, with 16 bases between them. CDR3 in amino acids: CASSPGDILSDTQYF. The CDR3 DNA reads as TGTGCCAGCTCACCCGGCGACATCTTGTCCGATACGCAGTATTTT.

A remark on this clonotype: A much larger clonotype is one base distant, so this may be a read error. The rearrangement links TRBV12-3 or TRBV12-4 to TRBJ2-1; D unresolved. Trimming cost V 5 bases and J 5 bases, with 13 bases left between them. The length of the CDR3 is 14 residues. This CDR3 reads CASSVGSNHNEQFF. In DNA form, the CDR3 reads TGTGCCAGCAGTGTTGGGTCCAACCACAATGAGCAGTTCTTC.

This clonotype was counted only a few times. The chain links TRBV7-2 to TRBJ2-5, with 9 bases aligning to TRBD2. CDR1 and CDR2 (germline): SGHTA, FQGNSA. After removal of 1 base from V and 2 bases from J, the junction contained 5 bases not matched to a gene. The CDR3 has 16 residues. The CDR3 DNA reads as TGTGCCAGCAGCTTAGTAGGTAGCGGGGGTCAAGAGACCCAGTACTTC. This sequence encodes CASSLVGSGGQETQYF.

The chain is built from TRBV20-1 and TRBJ2-1; 7 positions match TRBD1. The end of the DNA aligns better with TRBJ2-7, so the J call may be wrong. CDR1 is DFQATT and CDR2 is SNEGSKA in the germline V gene (reference sequence). This CDR3 contains 14 residues. The CDR3 loop is CSAREGGPYNEQYF. Written as DNA, the CDR3 is TGCAGTGCTAGAGAAGGGGGCCCCTACAATGAGCAGTACTTC.

The chain combines TRBV30 with TRBJ2-4; D perhaps matches TRBD2 (5 bases). The J call may be wrong; the DNA end is better matched by TRBJ2-7. The germline CDR1 and CDR2 sequences are GTSNPN and SVGIG (reference sequence). The CDR3 extends over 12 amino acids. Here the CDR3 DNA reads TGTGCCTGGAGCTTGACTGGGAGCGAGCAGTACTTC. Its translation is CAWSLTGSEQYF.

The V and J genes are TRBV7-2 and TRBJ1-5; no clear D. Trimming took 6 bases from V and 2 from J, leaving 8 bases between them. Germline V gives CDR1 SGHTA, CDR2 FQGNSA. This CDR3 is 13 amino acids long. This chain's CDR3 is CASRLDGNQPQHF. Here the CDR3 DNA reads TGTGCCAGCAGACTGGACGGCAATCAGCCCCAGCATTTT.

The chain is built from TRBV6-5 and TRBJ1-2; tentatively, D is TRBD1 (5 bases). The CDR3 length is 16 residues. Germline CDR1 is MNHEY and CDR2 is SVGAGI. V gave up 5 bases and J gave up 0 bases, with 16 bases separating them. The CDR3: CASSPGTTATNYGYTF. In DNA, the CDR3 is TGTGCCAGCAGTCCCGGGACGACGGCTACTAACTATGGCTACACCTTC.

This chain connects TRBV7-8 to TRBJ2-7; TRBD2 might be the D (6 bases). This CDR3 is built from 14 residues. Trimming cost V 8 bases and J 0 bases, with 14 bases left between them. Germline values: CDR1 SGHVS, CDR2 FQNEAQ. The CDR3 sequence: CASLSGRSSYEQYF. Written as DNA, the CDR3 is TGTGCCAGCCTCAGCGGGCGAAGCTCCTACGAGCAGTACTTC.

This sequence joins TRBV2 and TRBJ2-3; tentatively, D is TRBD2 (6 bases). Deletions cut 10 bases from V and 3 bases from J, with 20 bases between. CDR1 is SNHLY and CDR2 is FYNNEI in the germline V gene. The CDR3 contains 15 residues. Written as DNA, the CDR3 is TGTGCCAACGACCCGGGGGAGCAGCGGACAGATACGCAGTATTTT. Protein sequence: CANDPGEQRTDTQYF.

The chain uses TRBV5-1 and TRBJ1-1; weak D call: TRBD1 (5 bases). This CDR3 region has 16 residues. Germline values: CDR1 SGHRS, CDR2 YFSETQ. The V end was cut by 0 bases, the J end by 4 bases, with 16 bases between. CDR3 bases: TGCGCCAGCAGCTTGGGTCGATCGGGGGGTACCACTGAAGCTTTCTTT. Its translation is CASSLGRSGGTTEAFF.

This clonotype turned up a few times. The V gene is TRBV29-1, the J gene TRBJ2-7, with 8 bases that match TRBD2. CDR1 and CDR2 (germline): SQVTM, ANQGSEA. The CDR3 runs 14 residues. J gave up 3 bases and V 2 bases, and 6 bases lay outside the gene matches. The CDR3 region is CSVELRGVVYEQYF. Written as DNA, the CDR3 is TGCAGCGTTGAACTGCGGGGGGTGGTCTACGAGCAGTACTTC.

The V and J genes are TRBV11-2 and TRBJ2-3; D uncertain. The CDR3 contains 16 residues. Germline CDR1 and CDR2: SGHAT and FQNNGV. V lost 2 bases to trimming and J lost 0 bases, with 12 bases between them. CDR3 region: CASSLIISASTDTQYF. CDR3 nucleotide sequence: TGTGCCAGCAGCTTAATCATCTCGGCCAGCACAGATACGCAGTATTTT.

The V and J genes are TRBV6-5 and TRBJ2-1; 11 nucleotides match TRBD1. CDR3 length equals 16 residues. The V gene's germline CDR1 is MNHEY and CDR2 SVGAGI. V trimming: 6 bases; J trimming: 8 bases; junction bases outside the gene matches: 12. The CDR3 coding sequence is TGTGCCAGCAGCTCTCCTCGGACAGGGGGCATAGATGAGCAGTTCTTC. This codes for CASSSPRTGGIDEQFF.

This clonotype was detected ten times or more. The V and J genes are TRBV4-3 and TRBJ2-4, with 8 nucleotides matching TRBD1. Unmatched junction bases numbered 8, after V lost 4 bases and J lost 6 bases. The CDR3 sequence is 15 residues long. The V gene's germline CDR1 is LGHNA and CDR2 YSLEER. CDR3 loop: CASSPGTGGTNIQYF. The CDR3 DNA reads as TGCGCCAGCAGCCCTGGGACAGGTGGGACAAACATTCAGTACTTC.

The V and J genes are TRBV20-1 and TRBJ2-3, with D perhaps TRBD1 or TRBD2 (5 bases each). Deletions cut 0 bases from V and 0 bases from J, with 19 bases between. This CDR3 is built from 18 residues. From germline, CDR1 is DFQATT and CDR2 SNEGSKA (reference sequence). CDR3 coding DNA: TGCAGTGCTAGAGATTTGGGGCGGGTCACTGCTAGCACAGATACGCAGTATTTT. Protein sequence: CSARDLGRVTASTDTQYF.

As to this clonotype: An end of the junction does not agree with germline; a read error may underlie this. CDR3: CASRGSGGVYNERFF. CDR3 nucleotide sequence: TGTGCCAGCAGGGGGAGCGGGGGGGTCTACAATGAGCGGTTCTTC. This rearrangement joins TRBV12-3 or TRBV12-4 to TRBJ2-1, with 10 bases aligning to TRBD2. The CDR3 has 15 amino acids.

The rearrangement links TRBV12-3 or TRBV12-4 to TRBJ2-1; TRBD1 agrees at 10 bases. This CDR3 spans 14 amino acids. Trimming took 4 bases from V and 10 from J; bases not matched to a gene: 7. The CDR3 DNA reads as TGTGCCAGCAGTTCGACAGGGGGCACGGGAGAGCAGTTCTTC. Protein: CASSSTGGTGEQFF.